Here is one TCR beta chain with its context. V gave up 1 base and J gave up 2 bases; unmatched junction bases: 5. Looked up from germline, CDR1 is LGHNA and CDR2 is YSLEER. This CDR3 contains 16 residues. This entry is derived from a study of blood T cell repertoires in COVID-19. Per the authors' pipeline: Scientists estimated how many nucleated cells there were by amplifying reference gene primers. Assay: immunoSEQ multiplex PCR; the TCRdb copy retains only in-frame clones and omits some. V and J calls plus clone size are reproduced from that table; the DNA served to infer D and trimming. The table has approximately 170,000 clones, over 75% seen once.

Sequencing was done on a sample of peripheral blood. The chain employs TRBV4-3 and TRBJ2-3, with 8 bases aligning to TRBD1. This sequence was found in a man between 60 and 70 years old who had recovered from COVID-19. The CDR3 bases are TGCGCCAGCAGCCAAGGCCGGGACAGGTCCACAGATACGCAGTATTTT. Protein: CASSQGRDRSTDTQYF.